This T cell receptor (beta chain) was identified in a study of CD8 T cell repertoires and HIV-1 epitope variants. Study information: An uncultured baseline aliquot held 1M T cells.

Profiling relied on immunoSEQ multiplex PCR, and the TCRdb table lists in-frame clones only, not all of them. Of 5,500 or so clones listed, around 68% were seen once; the top ten hold 43%. Trimming cost V 2 bases and J 5 bases, with 10 bases left between them. The germline gives CDR1 SGDLS, CDR2 YYNGEE. CDR3 length: 13 amino acids. A note on this clone: Antigen: not known.

Sequenced input: cultured CD8+ T cells derived from PBMCs. The TCR originated in a male donor with HIV. The chain carries TRBV9 and TRBJ1-1; the D is unclear. The CDR3 region has the DNA TGTGCCAGCAGCGTGGGAGTTGAGACTGAAGCTTTCTTT. Amino acid sequence: CASSVGVETEAFF. The full variable domain, completed using reference TRBV9 and TRBJ1-1, is DSGVTQTPKHLITATGQRVTLRCSPRSGDLSVYWYQQSLDQGLQFLIQYYNGEERAKGNILERFSAQQFPDLHSELNLSSLELGDSALYFCASSVGVETEAFFGQGTRLTVV.